This TCR beta chain was observed in a study of cytomegalovirus exposure and HLA in healthy donors (dated by TCRdb to 2015 to 2018). Study-level background: In an earlier analysis of several hundred of the donors, 276 Gb of sequence data and some 100 million unique TCR beta sequences from roughly 200 million T cells were reported. Approximately 300 gigabases of sequencing data and around 80 million unique TCR sequences made up an early release that covered 640 HLA-typed donors. Among the 398 genotyped donors, around 79% belonged to the genetic ancestry cluster associated with self-reported Caucasian donors. The study was designed to test whether signatures of past pathogen exposure could be identified by cataloging public T cell receptors. The study profiled the T cell repertoires of around 700 subjects by immunosequencing and related them to cytomegalovirus serostatus. Besides the first cohort of approximately 670 subjects, a separate validation cohort made up of roughly 130 different subjects was used. The study combined high-throughput TCR immunosequencing, statistical association of individual TCRs with disease status, and machine learning to predict cytomegalovirus infection status. A later analysis re-analyzed previously published TCR beta repertoires from roughly 690 donors and added high-resolution HLA genotyping to study TCR occurrence patterns. Rather than drawing on any new phenotypic data, the later analysis identified candidate immune exposures from TCR beta sequences and the way those sequences occurred across donors. An earlier analysis of 587 of the donors used high-throughput TCR beta sequencing to judge whether each TCR beta V gene segment behaved as functional or pseudogenic. Donor age, sex, ethnicity and CMV serostatus were compiled together with the repertoire data. In a later genetic analysis, genome-wide SNP genotypes for 398 of the 666 donors were used, and that subset was treated as a discovery cohort. All discovery cohort repertoires had been generated on a single sequencing platform. Class I and class II HLA loci were covered by the typing at four-digit resolution. The number of donors typed differed by locus, with about 629-630 for A, B, C, DRB1 and DQB1, around 560 for DQA1, 600 to 610 for DPA1, and over 400 for DPB1. Roughly five DR-DQ haplotypes were handled as single units for association and clustering because linkage in the cohort was strong. Among a few hundred genotyped donors of the cohort, an average of around 240,000 unique TCR beta nucleotide sequences were sequenced per donor, 15% to 20% of them non-productive.

Library preparation employed the immunoSEQ multiplex PCR assay. A mixture of 60 forward primers for TCR Vbeta segments and 13 reverse primers for TCR Jbeta segments was used in the multiplex PCR. Amplification of the CDR3 region of rearranged TCR beta genes was performed with a multiplex PCR assay on genomic DNA. On the Illumina HiSeq System, the amplified TCR beta libraries were sequenced as 87-base-pair reads. As for how the authors treated the data: Across the 600 to 700 repertoires, a later analysis counted about 81 million unique TCR beta chains, around 11 million of which were shared by at least two donors. A nearest-neighbor algorithm error-corrected the raw reads and collapsed the reads into unique sequences, merging closely related sequences to remove PCR and sequencing errors. To assign V, D and J gene segments, CDR3 sequences were aligned to IMGT reference sequences. For a sequence to be retained, a match of at least six nucleotides to both a V gene segment and a J gene segment was required. A rearrangement counted as productive if the CDR3 had no stop codons and remained in frame with V and J, and every other rearrangement counted as non-productive. Following IMGT convention, CDR3 was defined as the stretch from the second conserved V-encoded cysteine to the conserved J-encoded phenylalanine. In an earlier analysis of around 640 of the donors, sequences lacking an unambiguous match to a single V gene segment were excluded. An earlier analysis of a few hundred of the donors called V segments functional above 56.7% productive rearrangements and segregating when the between-donor standard deviation exceeded 5%. A statistical classification framework was built to diagnose cytomegalovirus status from the catalog of TCR beta chain sequences. A later analysis assigned V and J genes by comparing TCR nucleotide sequences with IMGT/GENE-DB human TR gene sequences. Using the TCRdist pipeline, a later analysis assigned CDR3 sequences along with most-parsimonious VDJ recombination scenarios. In a later analysis, each TCR beta chain was defined by its CDR3 amino acid sequence together with its V-gene family, and reads lacking a unique V-gene family were excluded. A later analysis removed 592 highly shared, low-generation-probability nucleotide sequences to deal with suspected cross-contamination and a sequencing artifact. In a later analysis, a clonal expansion index was calculated for each public chain from normalized within-repertoire ranks of inferred template counts. A later analysis computed generation probabilities with a VDJ recombination model fitted to out-of-frame rearrangements, and checked the results against IGoR. In a later analysis, TCR-TCR, TCR-HLA and TCR-CMV co-occurrence was scored with hypergeometric tests, and a repertoire-size bias correction was applied to TCR pairs. In a later analysis, false discovery rates were estimated by permuting HLA or CMV assignments 20 times. A later analysis grouped co-occurring TCRs with DBSCAN, adding TCRdist sequence similarity when clustering within HLA-allele-positive subsets. Co-occurrence clustering excluded repertoires with fewer than 30,000 or more than 120,000 public chains, plus five with anomalous nucleotide sharing. TCRdb mirrors the immuneACCESS table, restricted to in-frame sequences. Some clones are absent from its copies; in checked studies, under half trace to an unresolved V gene, and the reason for the others is unknown. For V, J and clone size, that table is used; D and trimming come from the DNA. The sample's own table lists around 130,000 clones. 2% of the sample rests with the top ten.

As concerns this clone: There is no known antigen for this receptor.

The cohort consisted of 666 healthy bone marrow donors. Cohort members were all nominally healthy when sampled, although unrecorded immune exposures were likely present. The donor tested CMV seronegative, placing the donor among the 350 or so seronegative members of the cohort. A peripheral blood sample was provided by each donor, and peripheral blood mononuclear cells were used for TCR beta sequencing. The Qiagen DNeasy Blood Extraction Kit was used to extract genomic DNA from the blood cell samples. The CDR3 measures 16 amino acids from cysteine to phenylalanine. Just the 48-base CDR3 DNA is kept, in frame starting at base 1. V is reduced by 1 base and J by 1 base, leaving a spacing of 13 bases between them. Looking up the germline V gene yields CDR1 KGHSH and CDR2 LQKENI. What the work shows at the level of the full study, not this receptor alone: In a later analysis, several top co-occurrence clusters were reported to appear linked to parvovirus B19, influenza, CMV and Epstein-Barr virus. In vitro tests confirmed that a few of the cytomegalovirus-associated TCR beta chains recognize cytomegalovirus antigens. An earlier analysis of 587 of the donors showed that most TCR beta V segments appeared in productive rearrangements either about 87% or about 30% of the time, which broadly matched IMGT annotations. The cohort was sequenced for TCR beta chains only, and without alpha or paired-chain data the features that could be detected were limited. In a later analysis, over 15,000 TCR beta sequences were associated with specific HLA alleles at a false discovery rate of 0.05. According to a later genetic analysis, donors in an Asian-associated ancestry cluster had fewer N-insertions in productive TCRs than the approximately 700-donor mean. Because counts were too low, more than 15 rarely observed V segments, including chromosome 9 orphons, were left out of the earlier analysis of about 620 of the donors. When HLA alleles, especially DR and DQ, strongly co-occurred, attributing TCR associations to individual alleles was difficult. The 87-base-pair reads could not distinguish some IMGT-functional V segments, including TRBV6-2 and TRBV6-3, so those segments were excluded. A later analysis found that TCR association rates varied across HLA loci, with DRB1 alleles showing the most associated TCRs and HLA-C alleles the fewest. Most TCR sequences were observed very rarely across donors, whereas some public TCRs were present in many individuals. The classifier was reported to diagnose cytomegalovirus status with high specificity and sensitivity in both the original cohort and the validation cohort. CMV serostatus was the only immune exposure information available for the cohort. A later analysis found that HLA-associated TCR beta chains were more clonally expanded and had lower generation probabilities than equally common non-associated chains. The study listed 150 to 200 TCR beta chains as associated with cytomegalovirus. Because HLA typing was missing for some donors at each locus, association tests included only the typed subset. Most CMV-associated TCR beta chains appeared to be HLA-restricted in a later analysis, and the HLA associations seemed to be driven largely by CMV exposure. A later genetic analysis associated a missense DCLRE1C variant with V-gene and J-gene trimming of TCR beta chains, and an independent cohort replicated the association. Linkage disequilibrium might explain the correlated functional status among segregating V segments, but an unknown experimental factor could not be excluded. A further reported finding was that TCR beta sequences accurately predicted the HLA-A and HLA-B alleles for most subjects in the first cohort. Presence/absence analyses assumed roughly uniform sequencing depth across donors, an assumption that may not hold. A cluster of highly shared sequence variants was judged likely to be a technical artifact of the sequencing pipeline. The authors suggested that the approach could potentially be extended to other disease states and immunological phenotypes.

The TCR was taken from a woman aged 55 to 70 in good health and CMV-seronegative. The rearranged chain carries TRBV18 and TRBJ1-2; the D region possibly corresponds to TRBD1 (6 bases align). The sample consisted of PBMCs. The bases are TGTGCCAGCTCACCACGGAGGACAGACAATAACTATGGCTACACCTTC. Translated, it reads CASSPRRTDNNYGYTF.